Listed below are T cell receptor beta chains from one sample, sequenced in a study of cytomegalovirus exposure and HLA in healthy donors. The method was immunoSEQ multiplex PCR; TCRdb's version includes in-frame clones alone and lacks a portion of them. The repertoire holds 140,000 to 150,000 clones, with over 65% as singletons. The specimen sequenced was PBMCs. The receptors were sampled from a man aged 40-49 years in good health and CMV-seropositive. The CDR3 runs from the conserved cysteine through the conserved F or W. The D gene is left open where the match is weak. Not every row has a clone size; where given, it reads once, few, many or a size class.

j_gene: TRBJ1-1
v_gene: TRBV7-2
d_gene: TRBD1
abundance: few
CDR3nt: TGTGCCAGCAGCTTAGTGGGGACAGGGGACACTGAAGCTTTCTTT
CDR3aa: CASSLVGTGDTEAFF

j_gene: TRBJ2-5
v_gene: TRBV30
d_gene: TRBD2
abundance: -
CDR3nt: TGTGCCTGGAGTGTACGGCTAGCGGGAGTCAGAGAGACCCAGTACTTC
CDR3aa: CAWSVRLAGVRETQYF

j_gene: TRBJ1-2
v_gene: TRBV27
d_gene: TRBD1
abundance: few
CDR3nt: TGTGCCAGCAGTTTAATCCACCCCGGGACAGGGAATGGCTACACCTTC
CDR3aa: CASSLIHPGTGNGYTF

j_gene: TRBJ1-3
v_gene: TRBV6-5
d_gene: -
abundance: -
CDR3nt: TGTGCCAGCAGTTACTCGACAGGAGGAAACACCATATATTTT
CDR3aa: CASSYSTGGNTIYF

j_gene: TRBJ1-1
v_gene: TRBV10-3
d_gene: TRBD1
abundance: -
CDR3nt: TGTGCCATCAGTGGAACCGAGACAGGGATGGCTTTCTTT
CDR3aa: CAISGTETGMAFF

j_gene: TRBJ2-3
v_gene: TRBV7-3
d_gene: TRBD2
abundance: -
CDR3nt: TGTGCCCGCGAGGGACTAGCGGGATTGGATACGCAGTATTTT
CDR3aa: CAREGLAGLDTQYF

j_gene: TRBJ1-1
v_gene: TRBV5-1
d_gene: TRBD1
abundance: -
CDR3nt: TGCGCCAGCAGCTTACAGGGGGCGAACACTGAAGCTTTCTTT
CDR3aa: CASSLQGANTEAFF

j_gene: TRBJ1-4
v_gene: TRBV19
d_gene: TRBD1
abundance: few
CDR3nt: TGTGCCAGTTCCGGACAGGGATATGAAAAACTGTTTTTT
CDR3aa: CASSGQGYEKLFF

j_gene: TRBJ1-1
v_gene: TRBV6-5
d_gene: -
abundance: -
CDR3nt: TGTGCCAGCAGCTCCTTTCGTGACGGTAACACTAAAGCTTTCTTT
CDR3aa: CASSSFRDGNTKAFF

j_gene: TRBJ2-7
v_gene: TRBV11-2
d_gene: TRBD2
abundance: -
CDR3nt: TGTGCCAGTAGAGTAGCGGGAGGGCCCTACGAGCAGTACTTC
CDR3aa: CASRVAGGPYEQYF

j_gene: TRBJ2-2
v_gene: TRBV7-3
d_gene: TRBD1
abundance: -
CDR3nt: TGTGCCAGCAGCAGGGACAGGGTAGACACCGGGGAGCTGTTTTTT
CDR3aa: CASSRDRVDTGELFF

j_gene: TRBJ2-5
v_gene: TRBV10-3
d_gene: -
abundance: few
CDR3nt: TGTGCCATCAGTGAGTCTGGGACTCAAGAGACCCAGTACTTC
CDR3aa: CAISESGTQETQYF

j_gene: TRBJ2-2
v_gene: TRBV5-1
d_gene: TRBD1
abundance: few
CDR3nt: TGCGCCAGCAGCTCGGACGAGACAGGGACGAACACCGGGGAGCTGTTTTTT
CDR3aa: CASSSDETGTNTGELFF

j_gene: TRBJ2-3
v_gene: TRBV4-2
d_gene: TRBD2
abundance: -
CDR3nt: TGTGCCAGCAGCCAAGATAGCGGGAGGGCCAACACAGATACGCAGTATTTT
CDR3aa: CASSQDSGRANTDTQYF

j_gene: TRBJ2-7
v_gene: TRBV7-2
d_gene: TRBD2
abundance: few
CDR3nt: TGTGCCAGCAGCCAAACTAGCGGCTCCTACGAGCAGTACTTC
CDR3aa: CASSQTSGSYEQYF

j_gene: TRBJ2-1
v_gene: TRBV14
d_gene: -
abundance: -
CDR3nt: TGTGCCAGCAGCACGGACTATTTAACTAACAATGAGCAGTTCTTC
CDR3aa: CASSTDYLTNNEQFF

j_gene: TRBJ1-2
v_gene: TRBV11-2
d_gene: -
abundance: -
CDR3nt: TGTGCCAGCAGCTTAACGGGGGAGGGGAGGGGCTACACCTTC
CDR3aa: CASSLTGEGRGYTF

j_gene: TRBJ2-1
v_gene: TRBV4-2
d_gene: -
abundance: -
CDR3nt: TGTGCCAGCAGCCAAGAAAAAGGAGCATACAATGAGCAGTTCTTC
CDR3aa: CASSQEKGAYNEQFF

j_gene: TRBJ1-1
v_gene: TRBV5-6
d_gene: TRBD1
abundance: few
CDR3nt: TGTGCCAGCAGCTATGACAGGGCCCAAACTGAAGCTTTCTTT
CDR3aa: CASSYDRAQTEAFF

j_gene: TRBJ2-7
v_gene: TRBV11-2
d_gene: TRBD2
abundance: -
CDR3nt: TGTGCCAGCAGCTTAGTACTAGCGGGGGCCGAGCAGTACTTC
CDR3aa: CASSLVLAGAEQYF

j_gene: TRBJ1-5
v_gene: TRBV27
d_gene: -
abundance: -
CDR3nt: TGTGCCAGCAGGGCGGACCGGGGGGGTGCGGGGAATTGGCAGCCCCAGCATTTT
CDR3aa: CASRADRGGAGNWQPQHF

j_gene: TRBJ2-6
v_gene: TRBV6-5
d_gene: -
abundance: few
CDR3nt: TGTGCCAGCAGTTCGCAACTCGGCTCTGGGGCCAACGTCCTGACTTTC
CDR3aa: CASSSQLGSGANVLTF

j_gene: TRBJ2-2
v_gene: TRBV9
d_gene: TRBD1
abundance: few
CDR3nt: TGTGCCAGCAGCGGGGACAGGATACACCCGAACACCGGGGAGCTGTTTTTT
CDR3aa: CASSGDRIHPNTGELFF

j_gene: TRBJ1-6
v_gene: TRBV13
d_gene: TRBD1
abundance: -
CDR3nt: TGTGCCAGCAGCTTGCAAATCATTTCCGGGACAGCGAATTCACCCCTCCACTTT
CDR3aa: CASSLQIISGTANSPLHF

j_gene: TRBJ1-2
v_gene: TRBV29-1
d_gene: TRBD1
abundance: -
CDR3nt: TGCAGCGTTGGGACAGGGTCTGGCTACACCTTC
CDR3aa: CSVGTGSGYTF

j_gene: TRBJ2-5
v_gene: TRBV25-1
d_gene: -
abundance: few
CDR3nt: TGTGCCAGCGGGCTTCTGCAAGAGACCCAGTACTTC
CDR3aa: CASGLLQETQYF

j_gene: TRBJ1-1
v_gene: TRBV4-1
d_gene: TRBD1
abundance: -
CDR3nt: TGCGCCAGCAGCCAAGTGGACAGGGTGAACACTGAAGCTTTCTTT
CDR3aa: CASSQVDRVNTEAFF

j_gene: TRBJ1-2
v_gene: TRBV4-3
d_gene: -
abundance: -
CDR3nt: TGCGCCAGCAGCCAAGATTCACAGGGTCCTAACTATGGCTACACCTTC
CDR3aa: CASSQDSQGPNYGYTF

j_gene: TRBJ2-2
v_gene: TRBV5-4
d_gene: TRBD1
abundance: -
CDR3nt: TGTGCCAGCAGCTTGGGGGACAGGGTGCAGGGGGAGCTGTTTTTT
CDR3aa: CASSLGDRVQGELFF

j_gene: TRBJ1-1
v_gene: TRBV27
d_gene: -
abundance: -
CDR3nt: TGTGCCAGCCAGGAACAGGGCAACACTGAAGCTTTCTTT
CDR3aa: CASQEQGNTEAFF

j_gene: TRBJ2-7
v_gene: TRBV6-5
d_gene: TRBD2
abundance: -
CDR3nt: TGTGCCAGCAGCTCGGGGCTAGCGGGTCCCTACGAGCAGTACTTC
CDR3aa: CASSSGLAGPYEQYF

j_gene: TRBJ2-4
v_gene: TRBV19
d_gene: -
abundance: -
CDR3nt: TGTGCCAGTAGTTCCCTGACAACTTCCTCAGCCAAAAACATTCAGTACTTC
CDR3aa: CASSSLTTSSAKNIQYF

j_gene: TRBJ2-3
v_gene: TRBV6-1
d_gene: -
abundance: once
CDR3nt: TGTGCCAGCAGTCTCGCTCGGGAGACAGATACGCAGTATTTT
CDR3aa: CASSLARETDTQYF

j_gene: TRBJ1-2
v_gene: TRBV2
d_gene: -
abundance: -
CDR3nt: TGTGCCAGCAGTAGCGAGACAGGCTCCCATGGCTACACCTTC
CDR3aa: CASSSETGSHGYTF

j_gene: TRBJ1-2
v_gene: TRBV7-9
d_gene: -
abundance: -
CDR3nt: TGTGCCAGCAGCGGGGGGGCAGGGACCGCCTTC
CDR3aa: CASSGGAGTAF

j_gene: TRBJ1-3
v_gene: TRBV18
d_gene: -
abundance: -
CDR3nt: TGTGCCAGCTCACCACTTGGACAGCCTAACTCTGGAAACACCATATATTTT
CDR3aa: CASSPLGQPNSGNTIYF

j_gene: TRBJ2-1
v_gene: TRBV30
d_gene: TRBD1
abundance: -
CDR3nt: TGTGCCTGGAGTGGAACAGGGGCCTCCATGGGGTTCTTC
CDR3aa: CAWSGTGASMGFF

j_gene: TRBJ2-1
v_gene: TRBV7-2
d_gene: -
abundance: -
CDR3nt: TGTGCCAGCAGCTTAGCGCTGACTATCAATGAGCAGTTCTTC
CDR3aa: CASSLALTINEQFF

j_gene: TRBJ2-3
v_gene: TRBV11-2
d_gene: TRBD2
abundance: -
CDR3nt: TGTGCCAGCAGCCCCCGGACTAGCGGGAATGGGGAGGATACGCAGTATTTT
CDR3aa: CASSPRTSGNGEDTQYF

j_gene: TRBJ1-6
v_gene: TRBV27
d_gene: -
abundance: -
CDR3nt: TGTGCCAGCAGAATATCAGGGGTTTTGAATAATTCACCCCTCCACTTT
CDR3aa: CASRISGVLNNSPLHF

j_gene: TRBJ1-4
v_gene: TRBV29-1
d_gene: TRBD1
abundance: -
CDR3nt: TGCAGCGCTCCTATCGGGACAGGGAGTGAAAAACTGTTTTTT
CDR3aa: CSAPIGTGSEKLFF

j_gene: TRBJ2-7
v_gene: TRBV19
d_gene: TRBD1
abundance: -
CDR3nt: TGTGCCAGTAGTAGGAACCAGGGGGCTCAGTATTACGAGCAGTACTTC
CDR3aa: CASSRNQGAQYYEQYF

j_gene: TRBJ1-2
v_gene: TRBV14
d_gene: -
abundance: -
CDR3nt: TGTGCCAGCAGCCAAGTGGCGGGGGCTGGTGGCTACACCTTC
CDR3aa: CASSQVAGAGGYTF

j_gene: TRBJ2-1
v_gene: TRBV7-3
d_gene: -
abundance: -
CDR3nt: TGTGCCAGCAGCTTAACCCAGGGTCTCTACAATGAGCAGTTCTTC
CDR3aa: CASSLTQGLYNEQFF

j_gene: TRBJ2-7
v_gene: TRBV11-2
d_gene: TRBD2
abundance: -
CDR3nt: TGTGCCAGCAGCTCCGGGACTAGCGGCGAGCAGTACTTC
CDR3aa: CASSSGTSGEQYF

j_gene: TRBJ2-5
v_gene: TRBV4-3
d_gene: TRBD1
abundance: -
CDR3nt: TGCGCCAGCAGCCAAGAATTTTACAGGGGCCAGGGAGAGACCCAGTACTTC
CDR3aa: CASSQEFYRGQGETQYF

j_gene: TRBJ2-3
v_gene: TRBV29-1
d_gene: TRBD2
abundance: few
CDR3nt: TGCAGCGTTGAGGGACTAGCGGGAGTTCCAGATACGCAGTATTTT
CDR3aa: CSVEGLAGVPDTQYF

j_gene: TRBJ1-6
v_gene: TRBV19
d_gene: -
abundance: few
CDR3nt: TGTGCCAGTAGTCCTCACCGTGCTGGGCGACCGCTAGCCTCCTATAATTCACCCCTCCACTTT
CDR3aa: CASSPHRAGRPLASYNSPLHF

j_gene: TRBJ2-1
v_gene: TRBV6-1
d_gene: TRBD2
abundance: -
CDR3nt: TGTGCCAGCAGTGAATTCGGCGGGGGATCCTACAATGAGCAGTTCTTC
CDR3aa: CASSEFGGGSYNEQFF

j_gene: TRBJ1-2
v_gene: TRBV7-2
d_gene: -
abundance: -
CDR3nt: TGTGCCAGCCGACAGGCATCGAACTATGGCTACACCTTC
CDR3aa: CASRQASNYGYTF

j_gene: TRBJ2-1
v_gene: TRBV7-9
d_gene: -
abundance: -
CDR3nt: TGTGCCAGCAGCTTAGTCGAGACTAGTTCTGAGCAGTTCTTC
CDR3aa: CASSLVETSSEQFF

j_gene: TRBJ2-7
v_gene: TRBV19
d_gene: TRBD1
abundance: -
CDR3nt: TGTGCCAGTAGTAACCAGGGACAGAACTACGAGCAGTACTTC
CDR3aa: CASSNQGQNYEQYF

j_gene: TRBJ2-7
v_gene: TRBV6-1
d_gene: -
abundance: -
CDR3nt: TGTGCCAGCAGATCTATTACCGGGACCTACGAGCAGTACTTC
CDR3aa: CASRSITGTYEQYF

j_gene: TRBJ2-3
v_gene: TRBV6-6
d_gene: TRBD2
abundance: once
CDR3nt: TGTGCCAGCAGTCCCCCCCGCGGGAGTGGCACAGATACGCAGTATTTT
CDR3aa: CASSPPRGSGTDTQYF

j_gene: TRBJ2-6
v_gene: TRBV19
d_gene: -
abundance: -
CDR3nt: TGTGCCACCCTCCTATCTGACTCTGGGGCCAACGTCCTGACTTTC
CDR3aa: CATLLSDSGANVLTF

j_gene: TRBJ1-6
v_gene: TRBV28
d_gene: -
abundance: -
CDR3nt: TGTGCCAGTTACCAAGAGGCGGATTCACCCCTCCACTTT
CDR3aa: CASYQEADSPLHF

j_gene: TRBJ1-1
v_gene: TRBV30
d_gene: -
abundance: -
CDR3nt: TGTGCCTGGAGTTCACAGAACACTGAAGCTTTCTTT
CDR3aa: CAWSSQNTEAFF

j_gene: TRBJ1-1
v_gene: TRBV7-9
d_gene: -
abundance: -
CDR3nt: TGTGCCAGCAGCTTAAAGGGGGTTGGCACTGAAGCTTTCTTT
CDR3aa: CASSLKGVGTEAFF

j_gene: TRBJ2-7
v_gene: TRBV5-1
d_gene: -
abundance: -
CDR3nt: TGCGCCAGCAGCCCACTGGGGGAGGCTACGACCTACGAGCAGTACTTC
CDR3aa: CASSPLGEATTYEQYF